This T cell receptor (beta chain) was sequenced for a study of blood T cell repertoires in COVID-19. Germline CDR1 and CDR2: SGDLS and YYNGEE. Trimming removed 4 bases from V and 0 bases from J, with 10 bases in between. CDR3 length: 15 residues. Clones were read by immunoSEQ multiplex PCR, and TCRdb kept only the in-frame ones, dropping some. The data show roughly 340,000 clones, about 89% seen once. Sequencing input: peripheral blood. The J gene is TRBJ1-4, the V gene TRBV9, with D possibly being TRBD1 (5 bases). The TCR originated in a woman aged 25 to 39 with COVID-19, enrolled during active disease. The CDR3 reads CASSHGGATNEKLFF. Written as DNA, the CDR3 is TGTGCCAGCAGCCACGGGGGAGCAACTAATGAAAAACTGTTTTTT. Full variable domain (missing parts from reference TRBV9 and TRBJ1-4): DSGVTQTPKHLITATGQRVTLRCSPRSGDLSVYWYQQSLDQGLQFLIQYYNGEERAKGNILERFSAQQFPDLHSELNLSSLELGDSALYFCASSHGGATNEKLFFGSGTQLSVL.